This T cell receptor beta chain was profiled in a study of CD8+CD57+ T cells in acquired aplastic anemia. Study-wide context: DNA recovered from sorted CD4+ and CD8+ cells had a mean of about 3.5 ug. Healthy donor CD4+ samples were sequenced to a depth that averaged about 10.8 million reads.

Genomic DNA was employed as the template in profiling TCR beta VDJ and CDR3. From the reads, TCRdb called clonotypes with MiXCR, one entry per CDR3 protein. The sample shows over 200,000 distinct CDR3 sequences, about 59% of them seen only once. This CDR3 has 12 residues. Study-wide results and caveats: Patients and controls were found to share twenty-nine CD8+ CDR3 sequences.

Of note for this clonotype: Its antigen is undetermined.

This chain links TRBV12-3 or TRBV12-4 with TRBJ1-2; D gene ambiguous. The source is a human donor in good health. Source material: sorted CD4+, CD8+, or CD8+CD57+ T cells (not recorded which) from PBMCs. CDR3 in amino acids: CASGFSRGGYTF. The CDR3 DNA is TGTGCTAGTGGTTTCAGTCGGGGAGGCTACACCTTC.